Listed here are 11 T cell receptor beta chains from one sample, sequenced in a study of shared clonotypes between healthy human individuals. TCRdb's table, derived via immunoSEQ multiplex PCR, lists solely in-frame clones and lacks some. The sample shows around 980,000 clones, about four fifths of them seen only once. The sequenced sample consisted of memory CD4+ T cells from PBMCs. Specified subset: CD45RA-negative fraction. The receptors here all came from a man aged 18 to 29 in good health. Some clones in this sample may be carry-over from other donors' samples.

V and J are TRBV7-3 and TRBJ1-2, with 7 nucleotides matching TRBD1. This CDR3 region has 18 residues. V lost 4 bases, J lost 0 bases, and 14 bases stayed unmatched. The germline CDR1 and CDR2 sequences are SGHTA and FQGTGA. CDR3: CASSSQVIRDRANYGYTF. The CDR3 DNA reads as TGTGCCAGCAGCTCACAGGTTATAAGGGACAGAGCTAACTATGGCTACACCTTC.

V gene TRBV28 combines with J gene TRBJ2-7; the match to TRBD2 covers 11 bases. Germline V lookup: CDR1 MDHEN, CDR2 SYDVKM. This CDR3 region has 15 residues. With 6 bases clipped from V and 5 bases from J, the junction kept 9 bases outside the gene matches. CDR3 loop: CASSISGRGGNEQYF. DNA of the CDR3: TGTGCCAGCAGCATTAGCGGGAGGGGGGGTAACGAGCAGTACTTC.

The rearrangement uses TRBV14 and TRBJ1-2; D remains ambiguous. The V gene lost 1 base and the J gene lost 5 bases, with 8 bases spanning the gap. The CDR3 has 13 residues. Germline V gene lookup returns CDR1 SGHDN and CDR2 FVKESK. This chain's CDR3 is CASSQVEGYGYTF. For the CDR3, the DNA is TGTGCCAGCAGCCAAGTTGAAGGTTATGGCTACACCTTC.

V and J are TRBV5-7 and TRBJ2-5; D might be TRBD2 (5 bases). TRBV5-7 is an ORF, and what it does is uncertain. The CDR3 extends over 13 amino acids. With 6 bases removed from V and 2 bases from J, the gap between germline ends came to 11 bases. CDR3 region: CASTPPGQETQYF. The CDR3 DNA reads TGTGCCAGCACCCCCCCGGGGCAAGAGACCCAGTACTTC.

The chain carries TRBV9 and TRBJ2-7, with D possibly matching TRBD2 (6 bases). The V gene's germline CDR1 is SGDLS and CDR2 YYNGEE. Trimming stripped 0 bases from V and 2 bases from J, with 15 bases between. This CDR3 has 16 residues. The CDR3 loop reads CASSVASGVATYEQYF. The CDR3 region has the DNA TGTGCCAGCAGCGTAGCTTCGGGGGTCGCTACCTACGAGCAGTACTTC.

As concerns this clone: The sample contains more than one DNA sequence encoding this CDR3. The chain joins TRBV28 to TRBJ2-1; 14 positions match TRBD2. Germline loops: CDR1 MDHEN, CDR2 SYDVKM. V was pared by 5 bases and J by 2 bases, with 2 bases of the junction left unmatched. There are 16 residues in the CDR3. Here the CDR3 reads CASSAGLAGAYNEQFF. DNA for the CDR3: TGTGCCAGCAGTGCGGGACTAGCGGGGGCCTACAATGAGCAGTTCTTC. Full variable domain (rest looked up from reference TRBV28 and TRBJ2-1): DVKVTQSSRYLVKRTGEKVFLECVQDMDHENMFWYRQDPGLGLRLIYFSYDVKMKEKGDIPEGYSVSREKKERFSLILESASTNQTSMYLCASSAGLAGAYNEQFFGPGTRLTVL.

This rearrangement joins TRBV19 to TRBJ2-5; D gene unclear. The CDR3 loop spans 12 amino acids. Germline V lookup: CDR1 LNHDA, CDR2 SQIVND (reference sequence). Deletions cut 5 bases from V and 5 bases from J, with 9 bases between. Here the CDR3 reads CASSFSRETQYF. Written as DNA, the CDR3 is TGTGCCAGTAGTTTTAGCCGGGAGACCCAGTACTTC.

The V gene is TRBV15, the J gene TRBJ2-3; D tentatively fits TRBD1 or TRBD2 (5 bases each). Germline V gene data show CDR1 as LNHNV and CDR2 as YYDKDF (reference sequence). CDR3 length equals 14 residues. Trimming left V 3 bases short and J 9 bases short, with 16 bases between. The CDR3 sequence is CATSRETAPGTQYF. The CDR3 bases are TGTGCCACCAGCAGGGAGACAGCCCCGGGGACGCAGTATTTT.

The chain carries TRBV6-1 and TRBJ1-4; no firm D call. Germline lookup yields CDR1 MNHNS and CDR2 SASEGT. The germline V and J ends were trimmed by 10 bases and 8 bases, with 11 bases remaining between them. This CDR3 has 11 residues. The CDR3 region has the DNA TGTGCCACGTGGAAAGAAGAAAAACTGTTTTTT. Amino acids: CATWKEEKLFF.

The chain employs TRBV28 and TRBJ2-2; D unclear. Germline V CDR1 and CDR2: MDHEN, SYDVKM. Trimming cost V 6 bases and J 0 bases, with 14 bases left between them. The CDR3 loop spans 16 amino acids. The CDR3 bases are TGTGCCAGCAGCGAAGGGTACCTTGCGAACACCGGGGAGCTGTTTTTT. This sequence encodes CASSEGYLANTGELFF. Together with reference TRBV28 and TRBJ2-2, the CDR3 gives the full variable domain: DVKVTQSSRYLVKRTGEKVFLECVQDMDHENMFWYRQDPGLGLRLIYFSYDVKMKEKGDIPEGYSVSREKKERFSLILESASTNQTSMYLCASSEGYLANTGELFFGEGSRLTVL.

V is TRBV15 and J is TRBJ1-1; no clear D gene. The germline V gene has CDR1 LNHNV and CDR2 YYDKDF (reference sequence). V was pared by 1 base and J by 7 bases, with 10 bases between. This CDR3 has 13 residues. The CDR3 sequence: CATSRARLREAFF. DNA for the CDR3: TGTGCCACCAGCAGAGCCAGGCTCCGTGAAGCTTTCTTT.